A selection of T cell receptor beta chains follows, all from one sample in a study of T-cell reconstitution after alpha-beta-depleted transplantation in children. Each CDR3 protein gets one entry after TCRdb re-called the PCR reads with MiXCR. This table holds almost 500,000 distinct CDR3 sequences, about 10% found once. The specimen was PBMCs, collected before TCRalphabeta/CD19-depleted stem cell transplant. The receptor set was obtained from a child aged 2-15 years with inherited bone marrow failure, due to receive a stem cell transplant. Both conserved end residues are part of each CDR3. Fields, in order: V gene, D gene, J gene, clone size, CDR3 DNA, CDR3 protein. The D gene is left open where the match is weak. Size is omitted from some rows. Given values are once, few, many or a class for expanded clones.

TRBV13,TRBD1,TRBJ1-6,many,TGTGCCAGCAGCACGAGACAGGGGCATTCACCCCTCCACTTT,CASSTRQGHSPLHF
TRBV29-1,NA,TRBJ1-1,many,TGCAGCGTTGAATCCAGGCCGAGGGGTCCCTACTATGAGATGAACACTGAAGCTTTCTTT,CSVESRPRGPYYEMNTEAFF
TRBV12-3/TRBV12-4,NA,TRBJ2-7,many,TGTGCCAGCAGTGCGACAATCTACGAGCATTACTTC,CASSATIYEHYF
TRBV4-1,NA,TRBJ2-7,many,TGCGCCAGCAGCCAAGGTTGGACCTCCTACGAGCAGTACTTC,CASSQGWTSYEQYF
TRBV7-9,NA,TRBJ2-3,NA,TGTGCCAGCAGCTTTTCAGGTTCTGAGGGTAATACGCAGTATTTT,CASSFSGSEGNTQYF
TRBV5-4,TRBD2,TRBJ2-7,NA,TGTGCCAGCAGCTTGAATCGAGGTAGCGGGGTATCCTACGAGCAGTACTTC,CASSLNRGSGVSYEQYF
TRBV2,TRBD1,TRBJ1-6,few,TGTGCCACCTCGGGACAGGGAAATTCACCCCTCCACTTT,CATSGQGNSPLHF
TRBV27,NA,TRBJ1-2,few,TGTGCCAGCAGTTCACCCCTACAGGGTAGAGGGGGCTACACCTTC,CASSSPLQGRGGYTF
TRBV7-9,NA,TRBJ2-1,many,TGTGCCAGCAGCTCAACGCTAGCAGATCGCTCCTACAATGAGCAGTTCTTC,CASSSTLADRSYNEQFF
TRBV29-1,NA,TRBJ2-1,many,TGCAGCGTTGTGGGTCCGGGCTCCTACAATGAGCAGTTCTTC,CSVVGPGSYNEQFF
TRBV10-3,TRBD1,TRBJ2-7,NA,TGTGCCATCGGACAGGGGGGAACCTACGAGCAGTACTTC,CAIGQGGTYEQYF
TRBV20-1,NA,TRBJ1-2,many,TGCAGTGCTAGGTCTGGCAGAGGCATTGGCTACACCTTC,CSARSGRGIGYTF
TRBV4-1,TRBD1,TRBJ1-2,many,TGCGCCAGCAGCCAATTCCACAGGGGCAACTATGGCTACACCTTC,CASSQFHRGNYGYTF
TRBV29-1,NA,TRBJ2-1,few,TGCAGCGTTCACGGAGGGGTTGGAAATGAGCAGTTCTTC,CSVHGGVGNEQFF